The source of this T cell receptor (beta chain) is a study of T cells in Graves' hyperthyroidism and ophthalmopathy. This clonotype was seen many times. Amplification targeted TCR beta CDR3 regions from RNA transcripts. The HTBI set primed first-round TCR CDR3 RT-PCR. TCRdb ran MiXCR on the multiplex PCR reads and lists one entry per CDR3 protein. There are some 140,000 distinct CDR3 sequences in the sample; roughly a fifth occur only once, and about two thirds lies in the top ten. The receptor was isolated from a woman between 50 and 59 years old with Graves' hyperthyroidism that later progressed to Graves' ophthalmopathy. Sequencing was performed on blood.

The CDR3 reads CASSLSSLGREPQGSGKNIQYF. Written as DNA, the CDR3 is TGTGCCAGCAGCTTAAGCTCCCTAGGGAGGGAGCCACAGGGGAGTGGCAAAAACATTCAGTACTTC. The chain has TRBV7-8 and TRBJ2-4; TRBD1 or TRBD2 may be the D gene (7 bases each). The germline gives CDR1 SGHVS, CDR2 FQNEAQ. This CDR3 has 22 residues. V was shortened by 2 bases and J by 3 bases, with 32 bases between the two germline ends.